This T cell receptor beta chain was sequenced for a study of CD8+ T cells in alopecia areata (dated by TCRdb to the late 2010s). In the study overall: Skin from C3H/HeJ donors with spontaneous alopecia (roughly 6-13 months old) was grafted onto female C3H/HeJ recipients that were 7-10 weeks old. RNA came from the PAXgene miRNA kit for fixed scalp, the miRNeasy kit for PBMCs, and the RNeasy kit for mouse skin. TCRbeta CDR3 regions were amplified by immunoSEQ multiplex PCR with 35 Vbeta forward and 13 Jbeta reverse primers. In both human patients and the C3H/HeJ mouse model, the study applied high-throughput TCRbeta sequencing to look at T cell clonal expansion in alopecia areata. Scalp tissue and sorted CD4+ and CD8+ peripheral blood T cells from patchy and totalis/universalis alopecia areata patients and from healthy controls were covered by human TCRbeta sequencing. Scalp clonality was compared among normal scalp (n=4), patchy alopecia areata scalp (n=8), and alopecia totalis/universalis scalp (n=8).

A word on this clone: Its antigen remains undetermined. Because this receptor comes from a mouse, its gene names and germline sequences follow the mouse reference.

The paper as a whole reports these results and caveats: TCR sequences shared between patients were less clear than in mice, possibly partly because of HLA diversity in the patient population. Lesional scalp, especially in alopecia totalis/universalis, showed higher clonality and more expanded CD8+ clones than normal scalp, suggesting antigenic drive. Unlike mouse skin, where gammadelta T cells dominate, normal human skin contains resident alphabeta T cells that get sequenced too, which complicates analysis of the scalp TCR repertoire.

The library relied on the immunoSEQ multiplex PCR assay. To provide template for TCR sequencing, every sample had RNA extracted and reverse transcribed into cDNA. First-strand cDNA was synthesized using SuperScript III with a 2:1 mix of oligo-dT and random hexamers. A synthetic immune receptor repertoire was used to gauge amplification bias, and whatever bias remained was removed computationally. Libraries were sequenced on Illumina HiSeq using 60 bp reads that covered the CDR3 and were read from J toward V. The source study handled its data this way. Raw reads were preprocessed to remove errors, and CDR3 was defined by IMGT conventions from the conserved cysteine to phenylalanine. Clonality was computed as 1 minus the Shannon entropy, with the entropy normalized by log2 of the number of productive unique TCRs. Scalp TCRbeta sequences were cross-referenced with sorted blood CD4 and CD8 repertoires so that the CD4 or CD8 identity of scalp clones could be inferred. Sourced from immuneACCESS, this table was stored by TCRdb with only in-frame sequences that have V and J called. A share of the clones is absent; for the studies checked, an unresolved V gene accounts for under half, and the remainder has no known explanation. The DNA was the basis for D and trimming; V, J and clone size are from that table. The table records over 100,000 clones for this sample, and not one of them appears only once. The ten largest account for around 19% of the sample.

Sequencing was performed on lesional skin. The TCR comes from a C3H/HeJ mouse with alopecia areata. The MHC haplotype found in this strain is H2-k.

The CDR3 corresponds to CASSPGTGGARSAETLYF. The part of the CDR3 DNA that was read is TGTGCCAGCAGCCCCGGGACTGGGGGGGCGCGGAGTGCAGAA. The V gene is TRBV14 and the J gene is TRBJ2-3, with 14 bases in between that match TRBD2. The read terminates 4 residues before the CDR3 end, so the remaining end is supplied by the germline J gene. Trimming leaves V shorter by 5 bases and J shorter by 0 bases, with the junction holding 8 bases beyond the gene matches. Its CDR3 holds 18 amino acids, cysteine through phenylalanine. The 42 bases shown cover part of the CDR3, and their frame starts at base 1. CDR1 and CDR2 (SGHDT, FRDEAV) derive from the germline V gene.